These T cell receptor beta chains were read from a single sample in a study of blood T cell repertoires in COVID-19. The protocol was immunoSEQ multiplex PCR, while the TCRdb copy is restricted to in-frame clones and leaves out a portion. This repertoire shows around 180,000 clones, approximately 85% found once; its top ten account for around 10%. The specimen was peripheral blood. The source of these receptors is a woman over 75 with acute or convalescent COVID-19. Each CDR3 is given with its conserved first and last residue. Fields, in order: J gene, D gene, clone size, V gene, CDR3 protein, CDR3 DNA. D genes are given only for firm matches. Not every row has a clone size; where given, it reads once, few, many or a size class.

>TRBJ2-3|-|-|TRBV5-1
CASRSTGWGTDTQYF
TGCGCCAGCAGGTCGACAGGATGGGGCACAGATACGCAGTATTTT
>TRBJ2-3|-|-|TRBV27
CASSLFAGGQGTDTQYF
TGTGCCAGCAGTTTATTCGCCGGTGGTCAGGGCACAGATACGCAGTATTTT
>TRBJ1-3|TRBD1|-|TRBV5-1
CASSGQGDGNTIYF
TGCGCCAGCAGCGGTCAGGGGGACGGAAACACCATATATTTT
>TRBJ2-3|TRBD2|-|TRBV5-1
CASSFDAPGTSGRDTQYF
TGCGCCAGCAGCTTCGATGCCCCCGGGACTAGCGGGAGAGATACGCAGTATTTT
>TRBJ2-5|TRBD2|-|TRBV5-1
CASSLGLLAGFKETQYF
TGCGCCAGCAGCTTGGGTCTCCTAGCGGGGTTTAAAGAGACCCAGTACTTC
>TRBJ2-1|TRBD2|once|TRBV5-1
CASTPGGGRESNEQFF
TGCGCCAGCACCCCTGGGGGCGGGAGGGAGAGCAATGAGCAGTTCTTC
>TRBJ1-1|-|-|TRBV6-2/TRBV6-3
CASSYWASASTEAFF
TGTGCCAGCAGTTACTGGGCATCCGCCTCCACTGAAGCTTTCTTT
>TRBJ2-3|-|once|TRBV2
CASSERGTVVTDTQYF
TGTGCCAGCAGTGAAAGGGGTACAGTAGTCACAGATACGCAGTATTTT
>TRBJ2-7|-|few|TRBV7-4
CASSLGSPVYSYEQYF
TGTGCCAGCAGCTTAGGGTCCCCAGTTTACTCCTACGAGCAGTACTTC
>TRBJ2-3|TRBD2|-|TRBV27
CASSPRGVLRDTQYF
TGTGCCAGCAGTCCCCGGGGGGTTCTACGGGATACGCAGTATTTT
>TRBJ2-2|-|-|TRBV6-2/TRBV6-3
CASSLKGRSRTVTGELFF
TGTGCCAGCAGTCTCAAGGGTCGCTCCAGGACAGTCACCGGGGAGCTGTTTTTT
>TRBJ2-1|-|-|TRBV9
CASSVEGAKGSYNEQFF
TGTGCCAGCAGCGTAGAGGGAGCCAAAGGCTCCTACAATGAGCAGTTCTTC
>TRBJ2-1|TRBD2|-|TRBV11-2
CASSLVSGLVGNEQFF
TGTGCCAGCAGCTTAGTCTCCGGACTAGTCGGAAATGAGCAGTTCTTC
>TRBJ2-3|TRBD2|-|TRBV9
CASSPRTSGGTSTDTQYF
TGTGCCAGCAGCCCGCGGACTAGCGGGGGGACGAGCACAGATACGCAGTATTTT
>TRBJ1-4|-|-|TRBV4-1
CASSQDGGRHEKLFF
TGCGCCAGCAGCCAAGATGGGGGCCGGCATGAAAAACTGTTTTTT
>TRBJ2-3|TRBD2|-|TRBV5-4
CASSISGSGTDTQYF
TGTGCCAGCAGCATTAGCGGGAGTGGCACAGATACGCAGTATTTT
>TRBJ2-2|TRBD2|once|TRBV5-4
CASSFSLASGGANTGELFF
TGTGCCAGCAGCTTCTCTCTGGCTAGCGGGGGGGCAAACACCGGGGAGCTGTTTTTT
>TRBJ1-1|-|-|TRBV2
CASPKGDQNTEAFF
TGTGCCAGCCCTAAGGGGGATCAAAACACTGAAGCTTTCTTT
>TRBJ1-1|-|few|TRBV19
CASSMVGVEAFF
TGTGCCAGTAGTATGGTGGGAGTTGAAGCTTTCTTT
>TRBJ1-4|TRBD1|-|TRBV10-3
CATTDRAYEKLFF
TGTGCCACCACGGACAGGGCTTACGAAAAACTGTTTTTT